This T cell receptor beta chain was observed in a study of blood T cell repertoires in COVID-19. Study overall: PBMCs, B-cell-depleted T cells, or T cells provided the cDNA or gDNA that made up the material.

Profiling relied on immunoSEQ multiplex PCR, and the TCRdb table lists in-frame clones only, not all of them. This table has about 340,000 clones, 80% to 90% appearing once. Ages ranged from roughly 18 to 95 years, with residence in some 25 US areas. The sequence was collected from a woman aged 40-49 years with acute COVID-19. The sequenced sample consisted of PBMCs or T cells enriched from blood (not recorded which).

CDR3 bases: TGTGCCAGCAGTTTAGCCAGCTCCTACGAGCAGTACTTC. Encoded protein: CASSLASSYEQYF. This rearrangement joins TRBV12-3 or TRBV12-4 to TRBJ2-7; the D is unclear. The V and J ends lost 0 bases and 0 bases respectively, with 3 bases between them. CDR3 length: 13 residues.